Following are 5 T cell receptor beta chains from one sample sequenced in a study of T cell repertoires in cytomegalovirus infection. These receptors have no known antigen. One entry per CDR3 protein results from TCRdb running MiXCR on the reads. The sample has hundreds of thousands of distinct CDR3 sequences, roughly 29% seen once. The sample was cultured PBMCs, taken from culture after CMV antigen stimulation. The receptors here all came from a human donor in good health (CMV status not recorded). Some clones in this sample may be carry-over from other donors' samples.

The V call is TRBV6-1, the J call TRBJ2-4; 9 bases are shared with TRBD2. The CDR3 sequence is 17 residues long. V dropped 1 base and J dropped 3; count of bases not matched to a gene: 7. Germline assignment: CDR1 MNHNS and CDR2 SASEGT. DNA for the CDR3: TGTGCCAGCAGTGAAGGGCTAGCGGGATCGGTCAAAAACATTCAGTACTTC. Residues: CASSEGLAGSVKNIQYF.

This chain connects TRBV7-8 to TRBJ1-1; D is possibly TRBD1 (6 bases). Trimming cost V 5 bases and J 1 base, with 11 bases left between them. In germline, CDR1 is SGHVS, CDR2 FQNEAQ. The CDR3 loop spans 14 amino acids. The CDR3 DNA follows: TGTGCCAGCAGCCACCCGGGACAGAACACTGAAGCTTTCTTT. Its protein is CASSHPGQNTEAFF.

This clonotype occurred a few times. CDR3 protein: CASSQDWGYGYTF. CDR3 nucleotides: TGTGCCAGCAGCCAAGACTGGGGCTATGGCTACACCTTC. V gene TRBV6-1 combines with J gene TRBJ1-2; D gene ambiguous. Per germline, CDR1 MNHNS and CDR2 SASEGT. V gave up 6 bases and J gave up 4 bases, with 12 bases separating them. This CDR3 is 13 amino acids long.

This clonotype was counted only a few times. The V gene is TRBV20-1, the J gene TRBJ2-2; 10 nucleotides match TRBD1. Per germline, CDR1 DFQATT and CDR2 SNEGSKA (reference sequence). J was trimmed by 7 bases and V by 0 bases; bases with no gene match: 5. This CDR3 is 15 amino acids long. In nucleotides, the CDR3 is TGCAGTGCTAGAGACACCGGGACAGGGGTCGGGGAGCTGTTTTTT. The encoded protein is CSARDTGTGVGELFF.

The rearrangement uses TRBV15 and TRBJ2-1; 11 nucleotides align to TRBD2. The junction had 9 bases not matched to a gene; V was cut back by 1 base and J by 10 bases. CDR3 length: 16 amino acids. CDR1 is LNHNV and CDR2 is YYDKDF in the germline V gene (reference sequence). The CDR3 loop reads CATSRATSGSGREQFF. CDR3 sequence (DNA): TGTGCCACCAGCAGAGCTACTAGCGGGAGTGGCAGGGAGCAGTTCTTC.